The clone carrying this T cell receptor (beta chain) has only a few counts. Only in-frame clones appear in the TCRdb table, and some are missing; sequencing was by immunoSEQ multiplex PCR. The sample gives 80,000 to 95,000 clones, roughly 85% of which show up once; over 35% is in the top ten. The data were taken from a study of blood T cell repertoires in COVID-19. V lost 4 bases and J 3 bases, leaving 17 bases between the germline ends. The CDR3 is 17 residues long. Germline V gene sequence: CDR1 SGHRS, CDR2 YFSETQ. The clonotype comes from a man aged 80 or over with acute or convalescent COVID-19. This rearrangement joins TRBV5-1 to TRBJ2-6; possibly TRBD1 for D (5 bases). The sample was peripheral blood. As DNA, the CDR3 is TGCGCCAGCAGCCCGCTAGTTAGGGGTGGTGGGGCCAACGTCCTGACTTTC. Translated, it gives CASSPLVRGGGANVLTF.